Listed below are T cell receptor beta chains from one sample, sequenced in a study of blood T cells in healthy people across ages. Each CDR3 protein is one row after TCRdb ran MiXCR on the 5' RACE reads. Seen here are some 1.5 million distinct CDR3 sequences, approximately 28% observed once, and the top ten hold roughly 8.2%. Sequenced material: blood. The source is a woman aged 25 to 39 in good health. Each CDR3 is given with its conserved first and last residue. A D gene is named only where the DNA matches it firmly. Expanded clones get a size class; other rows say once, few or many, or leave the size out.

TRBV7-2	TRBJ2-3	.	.	TGTACCAGCAGCCCCGTGAGGGGAGATACGCAGTATTTT	CTSSPVRGDTQYF
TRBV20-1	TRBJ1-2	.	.	TGCAGTGCTAGAGATGGGTTCACAGACGGGTGCTACACCTTC	CSARDGFTDGCYTF
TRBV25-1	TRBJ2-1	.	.	TGTGCCAGCGGGACTGAGGCAACGGAGCAGTTCTTC	CASGTEATEQFF
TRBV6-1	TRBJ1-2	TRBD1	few	TGTGCCAGCAGCCGGGACAGGCGTCTTGGCTACACCTTC	CASSRDRRLGYTF
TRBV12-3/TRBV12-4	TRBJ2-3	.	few	TGTGCCAGCAGTCCACATCTACCGTCGGGCCGAAGCACAGATACGCAGTATTTT	CASSPHLPSGRSTDTQYF
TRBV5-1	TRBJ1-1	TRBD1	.	TGCGCCAGCACCTCGACAGGGTGGAACACTGAAGCTTTCTTT	CASTSTGWNTEAFF
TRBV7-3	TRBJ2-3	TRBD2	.	TGTGCCAGCAGACCTAGCGGGGTGATCACAGATACGCAGTATTTT	CASRPSGVITDTQYF
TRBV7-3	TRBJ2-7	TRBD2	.	TGTACCAGCAGTGCTAGCGGGGGGGCTGTCTACGAGCAGTACTTC	CTSSASGGAVYEQYF
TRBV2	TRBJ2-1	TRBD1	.	TGTGCCAGCAGTGAAGCTCTGGCGACAGGGCTAGGGAATGAGCAGTTCTTC	CASSEALATGLGNEQFF
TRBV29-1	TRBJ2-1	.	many	TGCAGCGTTGATGCGGGGACTGGGGACAATGAGCAGTTCTTC	CSVDAGTGDNEQFF
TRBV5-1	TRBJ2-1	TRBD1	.	TGCGCCAGCAGCCACGGGACCCCCGGGACAGGGGTCAATGAGCAGTTCTTC	CASSHGTPGTGVNEQFF
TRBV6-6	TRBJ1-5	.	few	TGTGCCAGCAGCCGAGGACCTTCCGGCAATCAGCCCCAGCATTTT	CASSRGPSGNQPQHF
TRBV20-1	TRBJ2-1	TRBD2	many	TGCAGTGCTGCCGGGACTAGACCCTACAATGAGCAGTTCTTC	CSAAGTRPYNEQFF
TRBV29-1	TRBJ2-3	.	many	TGCAGCGTGAACAGCGAGGCAGATACGCAGTATTTT	CSVNSEADTQYF
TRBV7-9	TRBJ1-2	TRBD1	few	TGTGCCAGCAGTCAACAAGCCGGGACAGGCCTTTATGGCTACACCTTC	CASSQQAGTGLYGYTF
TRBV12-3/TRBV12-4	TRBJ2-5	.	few	TGTGCCAGCAGCTACGAGGGGGTGGGGCGACAAGAGACCCAGTACTTC	CASSYEGVGRQETQYF
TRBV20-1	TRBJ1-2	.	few	TGCAGCTGGAAGGACGGACCCTATGGCTACACCTTC	CSWKDGPYGYTF
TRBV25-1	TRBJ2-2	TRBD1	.	TGTGCCAGCAGGAGAAACACCGGGACAGGGGGCACCGGGGAGCTGTTTTTT	CASRRNTGTGGTGELFF
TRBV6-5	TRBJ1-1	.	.	TGTGCCAGCAGCCTGACCTCGACGGCTGAAGCTTTCTTT	CASSLTSTAEAFF
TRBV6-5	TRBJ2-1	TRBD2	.	TGTGCCAGCAGTTACTCGGCGACTAGCGGGAGGAGCTCCTACAATGAGCAGTTCTTC	CASSYSATSGRSSYNEQFF
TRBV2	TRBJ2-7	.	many	TGTGCCAGCAGTCCTGACGGGGTTTGGCAGTACTTC	CASSPDGVWQYF
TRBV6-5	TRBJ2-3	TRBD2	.	TGTGCCAGCAGTTACGCCAGACTAGCGGGGGGGCTGACAGATACGCAGTATTTT	CASSYARLAGGLTDTQYF
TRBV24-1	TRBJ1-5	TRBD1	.	TGTGCCACGGACAGGCGCAATCAGCCCCAGCATTTT	CATDRRNQPQHF
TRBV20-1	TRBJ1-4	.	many	TGCAGTGCTACACAGGGAATTAATGAAAAACTGTTTTTT	CSATQGINEKLFF
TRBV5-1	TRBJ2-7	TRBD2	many	TGCGCCAGCACTATGGGGACTACGAACTACGAGCAGTACTTC	CASTMGTTNYEQYF
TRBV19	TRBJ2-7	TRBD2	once	TGTGCCAGTTCCGAGGCGGGAGAGCAGGACTTC	CASSEAGEQDF
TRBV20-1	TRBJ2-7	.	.	TGCAGTGCCAGGCCGGGGAGGTACGAGCAGTACTTC	CSARPGRYEQYF
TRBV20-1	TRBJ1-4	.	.	TGCAGTGCTCGCCCCGGGAGAGGGGAGGAAAAACTGTTTTTT	CSARPGRGEEKLFF
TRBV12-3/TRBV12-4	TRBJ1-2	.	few	TGTGCCAGCAGTAGACAGGAGGCTAACTATGGCTACACCTTC	CASSRQEANYGYTF
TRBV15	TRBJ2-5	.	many	TGTGCCACCAGCAGAGACCTGCAAGAGACCCAGTACTTC	CATSRDLQETQYF
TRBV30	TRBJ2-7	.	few	TGTGCCTGGGGACAGTCCTACGAGCAGTACTTC	CAWGQSYEQYF